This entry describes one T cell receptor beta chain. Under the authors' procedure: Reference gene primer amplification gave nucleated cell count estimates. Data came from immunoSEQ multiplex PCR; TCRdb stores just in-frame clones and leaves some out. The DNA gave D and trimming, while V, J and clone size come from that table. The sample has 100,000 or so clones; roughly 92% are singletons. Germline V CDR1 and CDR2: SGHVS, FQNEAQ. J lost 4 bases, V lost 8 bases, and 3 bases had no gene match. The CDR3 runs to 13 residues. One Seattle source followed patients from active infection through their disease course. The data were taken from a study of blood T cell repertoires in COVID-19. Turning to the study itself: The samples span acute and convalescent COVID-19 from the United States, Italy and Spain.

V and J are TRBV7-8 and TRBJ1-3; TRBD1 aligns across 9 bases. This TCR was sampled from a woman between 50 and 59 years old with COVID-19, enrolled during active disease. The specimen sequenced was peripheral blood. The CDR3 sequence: CASGTGIGNTIYF. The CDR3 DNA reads TGTGCCAGCGGGACAGGGATAGGAAACACCATATATTTT.